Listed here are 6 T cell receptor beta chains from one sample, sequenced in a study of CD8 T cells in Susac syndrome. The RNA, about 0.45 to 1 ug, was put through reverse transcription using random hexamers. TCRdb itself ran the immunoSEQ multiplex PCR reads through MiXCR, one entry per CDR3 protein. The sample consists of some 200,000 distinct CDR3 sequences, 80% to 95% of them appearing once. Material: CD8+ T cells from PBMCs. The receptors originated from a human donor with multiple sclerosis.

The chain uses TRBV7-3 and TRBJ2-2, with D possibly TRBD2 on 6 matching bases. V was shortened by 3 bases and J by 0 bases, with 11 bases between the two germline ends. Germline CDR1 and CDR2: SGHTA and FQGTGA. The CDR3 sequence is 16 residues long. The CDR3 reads CASSLVAGTNTGELFF. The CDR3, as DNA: TGTGCCAGCAGCTTGGTGGCGGGAACGAACACCGGGGAGCTGTTTTTT.

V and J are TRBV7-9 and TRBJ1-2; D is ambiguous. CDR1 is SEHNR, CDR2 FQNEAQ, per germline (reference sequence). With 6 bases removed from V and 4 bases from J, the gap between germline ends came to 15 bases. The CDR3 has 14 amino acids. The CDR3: CASRPGSAGYGYTF. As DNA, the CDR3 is TGTGCCAGCAGACCGGGGTCCGCGGGCTATGGCTACACCTTC.

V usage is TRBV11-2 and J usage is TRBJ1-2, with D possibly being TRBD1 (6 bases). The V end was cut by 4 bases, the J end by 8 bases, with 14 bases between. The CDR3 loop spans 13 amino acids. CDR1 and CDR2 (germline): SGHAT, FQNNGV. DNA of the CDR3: TGTGCCAGCAGCTCATTGTCAGGGGACGGCTACACCTTC. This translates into CASSSLSGDGYTF. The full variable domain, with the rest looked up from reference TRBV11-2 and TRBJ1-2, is EAGVAQSPRYKIIEKRQSVAFWCNPISGHATLYWYQQILGQGPKLLIQFQNNGVVDDSQLPKDRFSAERLKGVDSTLKIQPAKLEDSAVYLCASSSLSGDGYTFGSGTRLTVV.

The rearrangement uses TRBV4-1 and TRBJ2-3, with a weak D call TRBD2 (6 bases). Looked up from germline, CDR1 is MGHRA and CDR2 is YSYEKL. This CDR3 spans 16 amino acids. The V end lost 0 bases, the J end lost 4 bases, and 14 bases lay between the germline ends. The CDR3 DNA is TGCGCCAGCAGCCAAGAGAGGGAGGTGGGCGCAGATACGCAGTATTTT. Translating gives CASSQEREVGADTQYF.

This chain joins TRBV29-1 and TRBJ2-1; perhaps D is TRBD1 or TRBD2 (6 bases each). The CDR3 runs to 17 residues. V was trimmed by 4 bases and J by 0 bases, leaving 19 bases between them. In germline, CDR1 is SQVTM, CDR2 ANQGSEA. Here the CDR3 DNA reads TGCAGCGTTGTAGGGACACGGGGGACCAGCTCCTACAATGAGCAGTTCTTC. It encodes CSVVGTRGTSSYNEQFF.

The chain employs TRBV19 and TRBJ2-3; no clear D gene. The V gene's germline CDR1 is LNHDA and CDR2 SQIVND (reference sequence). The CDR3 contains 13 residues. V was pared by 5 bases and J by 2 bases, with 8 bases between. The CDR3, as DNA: TGTGCCAGTAGTCCAGTCTCCACAGATACGCAGTATTTT. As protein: CASSPVSTDTQYF.